This T cell receptor (beta chain) was observed in a study of blood T cell repertoires in COVID-19. Per the germline V gene, CDR1 is KGHSH and CDR2 is LQKENI. CDR3 size: 14 residues. Trimming stripped 5 bases from V and 5 bases from J, with 16 bases between. Sequencing was performed with immunoSEQ multiplex PCR; in TCRdb, only in-frame clones are kept and a portion is missing. Of over 110,000 clones listed, around 76% are singletons. This TCR was recovered from an elderly man with acute or convalescent COVID-19. The sequenced sample consisted of peripheral blood. The J gene is TRBJ2-7, the V gene TRBV18; D might be TRBD1 (8 bases). The CDR3 sequence: CASSTTGEGNEQYF. In DNA form, the CDR3 reads TGTGCCAGCTCAACGACAGGGGAGGGAAACGAGCAGTACTTC. The full variable domain, its missing parts supplied by reference TRBV18 and TRBJ2-7, is NAGVMQNPRHLVRRRGQEARLRCSPMKGHSHVYWYRQLPEEGLKFMVYLQKENIIDESGMPKERFSAEFPKEGPSILRIQQVVRGDSAAYFCASSTTGEGNEQYFGPGTRLTVT.